The clone carrying this T cell receptor (beta chain) turned up a few times. What it binds is not known. A much larger clone is a single base away; this may be a read error. This sample is drawn from a study of post-analysis software for immune sequencing data. On the study more broadly: In terms of disease course, relapsing-remitting, secondary progressive and progressive-relapsing multiple sclerosis were included. Study conclusions and caveats: The study found significantly lower normalized Chao1 diversity in multiple sclerosis patients than in controls. F measure showed strong co-clustering of same-batch samples.

Incorporated into the TCR beta cDNA libraries were unique molecular identifiers, which served to reduce PCR and sequencing biases. The yield from roughly 1 to 10 million T cells was roughly 500,000 cDNA molecules in total. MiXCR was run by TCRdb on the PCR reads, yielding one entry per CDR3 protein. The sample gives some 190,000 distinct CDR3 sequences, roughly 28% of which show up once; approximately 3% is in the top ten. The clonotype originates from a girl under 18 with multiple sclerosis. The sequencing sample was made of blood.

CDR3 amino acids: CASSWTSGYNEQYF. The CDR3 DNA sequence: TGTGCCAGCAGCTGGACTAGCGGCTACAATGAGCAGTACTTC. The rearrangement uses TRBV7-9 and TRBJ2-5; 10 bases line up with TRBD2. CDR3 length equals 14 residues. V shed 4 bases, J shed 11 bases, and the junction held 10 bases outside the gene matches. Germline CDR1 SEHNR, CDR2 FQNEAQ (reference sequence). The complete variable domain, with remaining parts taken from reference TRBV7-9 and TRBJ2-5, reads DTGVSQNPRHKITKRGQNVTFRCDPISEHNRLYWYRQTLGQGPEFLTYFQNEAQLEKSRLLSDRFSAERPKGSFSTLEIQRTEQGDSAMYLCASSWTSGYNEQYFGPGTRLLVL.